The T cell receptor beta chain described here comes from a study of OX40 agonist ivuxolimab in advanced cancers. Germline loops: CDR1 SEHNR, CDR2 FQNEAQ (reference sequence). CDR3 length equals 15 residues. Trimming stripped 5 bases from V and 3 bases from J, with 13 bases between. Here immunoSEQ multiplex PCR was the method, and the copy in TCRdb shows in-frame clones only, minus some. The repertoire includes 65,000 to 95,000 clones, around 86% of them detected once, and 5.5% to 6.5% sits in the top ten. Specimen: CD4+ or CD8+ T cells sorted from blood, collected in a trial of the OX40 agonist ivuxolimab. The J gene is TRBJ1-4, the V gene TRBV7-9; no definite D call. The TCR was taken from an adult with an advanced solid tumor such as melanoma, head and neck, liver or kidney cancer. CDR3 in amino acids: CASSPTTVANEKLFF. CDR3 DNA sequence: TGTGCCAGCAGCCCCACAACGGTGGCTAATGAAAAACTGTTTTTT.